Listed below are T cell receptor beta chains from one sample, sequenced in a study of regulatory T cells in long-lasting Graves disease. TCRdb analysed the multiplex PCR reads with MiXCR anew, one entry per CDR3 protein. The sample shows about 530,000 distinct CDR3 sequences, around 16% of them seen only once. This same sample was also taken into another study, of T cells in Graves' hyperthyroidism and ophthalmopathy.

The material sequenced was peripheral blood mononuclear cells (PBMCs), taken at new diagnosis, from a patient treated with antithyroid drugs. These TCRs come from a woman aged 40 to 65 with Graves disease. Both conserved end residues are part of each CDR3. A D gene is named only where the DNA matches it firmly.

V	D	J	CDR3
TRBV12-3/TRBV12-4	NA	TRBJ1-5	CASSLMGASQPQHF
TRBV4-2	NA	TRBJ1-1	CASSPWTEDTEAFF
TRBV4-1	NA	TRBJ2-7	CASSQSGTAYEQYF
TRBV13	TRBD1	TRBJ1-4	CASSFRQGGGKLFF
TRBV7-6	NA	TRBJ2-7	CASSLRGGGPYEQYF
TRBV19	NA	TRBJ1-2	CASSIEVGYTF
TRBV20-1	NA	TRBJ2-1	CSAGGGRTYNEQFF
TRBV20-1	TRBD1	TRBJ1-5	CSARPGQGGPSGPQHF
TRBV12-3/TRBV12-4	TRBD1	TRBJ2-7	CASSPRQGRYEQYF
TRBV7-9	TRBD2	TRBJ2-5	CASSYIAGGPGETQYF
TRBV5-4	TRBD2	TRBJ2-7	CASSLSGGINYEQYF
TRBV7-2	NA	TRBJ1-2	CASSLVGGADFVYGYTF
TRBV7-9	TRBD1	TRBJ2-2	CASSLGGTGKRSNTGELFF
TRBV25-1	NA	TRBJ1-2	CASSEKGFYGYTF
TRBV6-5	NA	TRBJ1-5	CASSFRDIGQPQHF
TRBV6-1	TRBD1	TRBJ1-6	CASTPRGQPNSPLHF
TRBV9	NA	TRBJ1-5	CASSDRDSSQPQHF